Shown below are 25 T cell receptor beta chains from a single sample sequenced in a study of response to subunit inactivated influenza vaccine. TCRdb passed the RT-PCR reads through MiXCR, listing each CDR3 protein once. Here the sample spans about 160,000 distinct CDR3 sequences, approximately 11% being singletons. Here the sequenced sample was non-naive T cells sorted from PBMCs, taken about 6 weeks after vaccination. The receptors come from a middle-aged man who received an inactivated influenza vaccine.

The genes are TRBV6-5 and TRBJ1-3; D unclear. Germline lookup yields CDR1 MNHEY and CDR2 SVGAGI. The ends were cut back, 11 bases at V and 3 bases at J, with 8 bases in the middle. The CDR3 consists of 11 residues. In nucleotides, the CDR3 is TGTGCCGCTTCGGTTGGAAACACCATATATTTT. Translation: CAASVGNTIYF.

This clonotype has at least ten counts. The V gene is TRBV11-2, the J gene TRBJ2-1; D gene ambiguous. This CDR3 spans 15 amino acids. CDR1 SGHAT and CDR2 FQNNGV come from the germline V gene. Trimming shortened V by 1 base and J by 0 bases, and 7 bases separated the two germline ends. The chain's CDR3 is CASSLGINSYNEQFF. CDR3 sequence (DNA): TGTGCCAGCAGCTTAGGGATCAACTCCTACAATGAGCAGTTCTTC.

This clonotype was observed a handful of times. The chain carries TRBV20-1 and TRBJ2-1; 12 bases match TRBD2. In germline, CDR1 is DFQATT, CDR2 SNEGSKA (reference sequence). The CDR3 length is 14 residues. V shed 6 bases, J shed 6 bases, and the junction held 6 bases outside the gene matches. CDR3 sequence (DNA): TGCAGTGCCAAGACTAGCGGGAGTGGCAATGAGCAGTTCTTC. Amino acids: CSAKTSGSGNEQFF.

This clonotype was detected many times. The chain links TRBV28 to TRBJ1-5, with a weak D call TRBD1 (6 bases). V gave up 6 bases and J gave up 3 bases, with 12 bases separating them. This CDR3 region has 14 residues. Germline loops: CDR1 MDHEN, CDR2 SYDVKM. This CDR3 reads CASRDRRFNQPQHF. The DNA for the CDR3 is TGTGCCAGCAGGGACAGACGGTTCAATCAGCCCCAGCATTTT.

This clonotype has ten or more counts. V usage is TRBV5-1 and J usage is TRBJ2-6; D unclear. The V end lost 4 bases, the J end lost 4 bases, and 12 bases lay between the germline ends. This CDR3 comprises 15 residues. Germline V gives CDR1 SGHRS, CDR2 YFSETQ. In DNA, the CDR3 is TGCGCCAGCAGCCCCACCCAGAGGGGGGCCAACGTCCTGACTTTC. It is translated as CASSPTQRGANVLTF.

This clonotype occurred a few times. The chain uses TRBV6-1 and TRBJ2-5; 9 nucleotides match TRBD2. Trimming removed 5 bases from V and 4 bases from J; junction bases left unmatched: 2. Germline V gene data show CDR1 as MNHNS and CDR2 as SASEGT. CDR3 length: 13 residues. CDR3 sequence reads: CASSSGRRETQYF. The CDR3 nucleotides read TGTGCCAGCAGTAGCGGGAGGAGAGAGACCCAGTACTTC.

This clonotype was observed at least ten times. The chain uses TRBV7-8 and TRBJ1-1; TRBD1 matches 10 bases. CDR3 length: 17 residues. Germline-derived CDR1 and CDR2 are SGHVS and FQNEAQ. With V trimmed by 4 bases and J by 1 base, 9 bases remained unmatched. The CDR3 DNA is TGTGCCAGCAGCTACTCGGGACAGGGGAAGGGGAACACTGAAGCTTTCTTT. This translates into CASSYSGQGKGNTEAFF. Full variable domain (rest looked up from reference TRBV7-8 and TRBJ1-1): GAGVSQSPRYKVAKRGQDVALRCDPISGHVSLFWYQQALGQGPEFLTYFQNEAQLDKSGLPSDRFFAERPEGSVSTLKIQRTQQEDSAVYLCASSYSGQGKGNTEAFFGQGTRLTVV.

This clonotype was seen only a few times. The J gene is TRBJ1-3, the V gene TRBV3-1; TRBD1 matches at 8 bases. Germline lookup yields CDR1 LGHDT and CDR2 YNNKEL (reference sequence). The J segment lost 1 base and the V segment lost 4 bases, leaving 3 bases of the junction unmatched. The CDR3 is made up of 15 amino acids. This CDR3 reads CASSRRTGSGNTIYF. The DNA for the CDR3 is TGTGCCAGCAGCCGTCGGACAGGGTCTGGAAACACCATATATTTT.

This clonotype came up a few times. The chain employs TRBV5-4 and TRBJ2-7; D remains unclear. This CDR3 is built from 12 residues. The V end was cut by 0 bases, the J end by 7 bases, with 8 bases between. Germline V gene data show CDR1 as SGHNT and CDR2 as YYREEE (reference sequence). This CDR3 reads CASSLEVGEQYF. The CDR3 DNA is TGTGCCAGCAGCTTGGAGGTGGGGGAGCAGTACTTC.

The table lists this clonotype with a few counts. The V call is TRBV25-1, the J call TRBJ1-1; D is unclear. CDR3 size: 13 residues. Germline V gene sequence: CDR1 MGHDK, CDR2 SYGVNS. Trimming stripped 1 base from V and 4 bases from J, with 7 bases between. The CDR3 protein is CASSEFGRTEAFF. The CDR3, as DNA: TGTGCCAGCAGTGAATTTGGTCGCACTGAAGCTTTCTTT.

This chain joins TRBV20-1 and TRBJ2-1; 8 bases line up with TRBD2. The trim removed 6 bases at V and 6 bases at J, leaving 10 bases unmatched. The CDR3 runs 14 residues. Germline assignment: CDR1 DFQATT and CDR2 SNEGSKA (reference sequence). The CDR3 loop reads CSAFTSGGTNEQFF. DNA of the CDR3: TGCAGTGCGTTCACTAGCGGCGGGACCAATGAGCAGTTCTTC.

In DNA form, the CDR3 reads TGCGCCAGCAGTCCTCCAGCAGCGGGGGGGCCGAATGAGCAGTTCTTC. Amino acids: CASSPPAAGGPNEQFF. This chain connects TRBV4-1 to TRBJ2-1, with 10 positions matching TRBD2. This CDR3 spans 16 amino acids. V shed 6 bases and J 7 bases; nucleotides not matched to a gene: 12. Germline CDR1 reads MGHRA; CDR2 reads YSYEKL.

This chain's CDR3 is CASRKQGSLNEQFF. The CDR3 DNA reads as TGTGCCAGCCGGAAACAGGGAAGTTTAAATGAGCAGTTCTTC. The J gene is TRBJ2-1, the V gene TRBV7-2, with a weak D call TRBD1 (6 bases). Germline assignment: CDR1 SGHTA and CDR2 FQGNSA. This CDR3 is 14 amino acids long. V lost 8 bases to trimming and J lost 7 bases, with 18 bases between them.

This rearrangement joins TRBV5-5 to TRBJ2-3, with TRBD2 identical over 11 bases. This CDR3 region has 18 residues. The V segment lost 0 bases and the J segment 3 bases; nucleotides outside the gene matches: 9. The germline V gene encodes CDR1 SGHKS and CDR2 YYEKEE (reference sequence). This CDR3 is CASSLASLAGGRTDTQYF. CDR3 nucleotide sequence: TGTGCCAGCAGCTTGGCCAGCCTAGCGGGGGGAAGAACAGATACGCAGTATTTT.

V gene TRBV2 combines with J gene TRBJ2-7; TRBD1 might be the D (5 bases). The V gene lost 2 bases and the J gene lost 12 bases, with 17 bases spanning the gap. CDR1 and CDR2 (germline): SNHLY, FYNNEI. This CDR3 has 13 amino acids. CDR3 sequence (DNA): TGTGCCAGCAGTGAATCGCAGGGTTCCAGCCTGTACTTC. Its protein is CASSESQGSSLYF.

This clonotype was detected ten times or more. The genes are TRBV7-2 and TRBJ2-5; a possible D gene is TRBD1 (6 bases). The V end lost 0 bases, the J end lost 5 bases, and 13 bases lay between the germline ends. The CDR3 runs 15 residues. Germline values: CDR1 SGHTA, CDR2 FQGNSA. DNA of the CDR3: TGTGCCAGCAGCTTAGCCACAGGGACGGGGGAGACCCAGTACTTC. Amino acid sequence: CASSLATGTGETQYF.

The rearrangement joins TRBV5-1 to TRBJ2-4; TRBD1 aligns across 12 bases. The CDR3 sequence is 15 residues long. Germline lookup yields CDR1 SGHRS and CDR2 YFSETQ. The junction had 6 bases not matched to a gene; V was cut back by 4 bases and J by 7 bases. The CDR3 sequence: CASSPGTGGSNIQYF. Written as DNA, the CDR3 is TGCGCCAGCAGCCCAGGGACAGGGGGCTCGAACATTCAGTACTTC. The full variable domain, its missing parts supplied by reference TRBV5-1 and TRBJ2-4, is KAGVTQTPRYLIKTRGQQVTLSCSPISGHRSVSWYQQTPGQGLQFLFEYFSETQRNKGNFPGRFSGRQFSNSRSEMNVSTLELGDSALYLCASSPGTGGSNIQYFGAGTRLSVL.

This clonotype was detected only a few times. The chain employs TRBV28 and TRBJ2-5; a weak D match, TRBD2 (5 bases). Trimming cost V 3 bases and J 2 bases, with 13 bases left between them. This CDR3 contains 15 residues. Germline V gene data show CDR1 as MDHEN and CDR2 as SYDVKM. The CDR3 DNA reads as TGTGCCAGCAGTTTCGGTGCAGCGGCGCAAGAGACCCAGTACTTC. Its translation: CASSFGAAAQETQYF. Supplemented by reference TRBV28 and TRBJ2-5, the full variable domain reads DVKVTQSSRYLVKRTGEKVFLECVQDMDHENMFWYRQDPGLGLRLIYFSYDVKMKEKGDIPEGYSVSREKKERFSLILESASTNQTSMYLCASSFGAAAQETQYFGPGTRLLVL.

This clonotype was seen ten or more times. The V gene is TRBV10-2, the J gene TRBJ1-5; TRBD1 matches 7 bases. CDR3 length: 15 amino acids. The V segment lost 2 bases and the J segment 3 bases; nucleotides outside the gene matches: 4. CDR1 and CDR2 from the germline V gene are WSHSY and SAAADI. The DNA of the CDR3 is TGCGCCAGCAGTGAGGGGGACAGAGTCAATCAGCCCCAGCATTTT. It specifies CASSEGDRVNQPQHF.

This chain joins TRBV7-2 and TRBJ1-2, with TRBD1 identical over 8 bases. The V gene end was trimmed by 2 bases and the J gene end by 5 bases; junction bases not matched to a gene: 10. This CDR3 spans 16 amino acids. Germline CDR1 and CDR2: SGHTA and FQGNSA. The CDR3 here is CASSLTVTGGRYGYTF. The CDR3 coding sequence is TGTGCCAGCAGCTTAACCGTTACAGGGGGAAGATATGGCTACACCTTC.

This clonotype was detected many times. V and J are TRBV7-8 and TRBJ1-5; D might be TRBD1 (5 bases). Germline V gene sequence: CDR1 SGHVS, CDR2 FQNEAQ. V dropped 0 bases and J dropped 6 bases, with 18 bases sitting between them. This CDR3 is built from 17 residues. CDR3 DNA: TGTGCCAGCAGCTTAGCGTTGAGACAGAACGTCGGTCAGCCCCAGCATTTT. The encoded protein is CASSLALRQNVGQPQHF.

The chain joins TRBV6-1 to TRBJ2-2; D unclear. The CDR3 covers 13 residues. V was clipped by 2 bases and J by 7 bases, with 8 bases between them. Looked up from germline, CDR1 is MNHNS and CDR2 is SASEGT. CDR3 sequence reads: CASSENGFGELFF. In nucleotides, the CDR3 is TGTGCCAGCAGTGAAAACGGGTTCGGGGAGCTGTTTTTT.

A few counts support this clonotype. This chain uses TRBV20-1 with TRBJ2-1; TRBD1 agrees at 8 bases. The CDR3 loop spans 15 amino acids. Germline CDR1 reads DFQATT; CDR2 reads SNEGSKA (reference sequence). With 6 bases clipped from V and 9 bases from J, the junction kept 16 bases outside the gene matches. The CDR3 sequence: CSANPGQGGSREQFF. In DNA, the CDR3 is TGCAGTGCCAACCCTGGACAGGGCGGATCCCGTGAGCAGTTCTTC.

The V call is TRBV6-1, the J call TRBJ1-1; 7 nucleotides align to TRBD1. Germline V gene data show CDR1 as MNHNS and CDR2 as SASEGT. J was trimmed by 0 bases and V by 6 bases; bases with no gene match: 4. CDR3 length: 14 amino acids. This CDR3 is CASRETGMNTEAFF. The CDR3 bases are TGTGCCAGCAGGGAGACAGGGATGAACACTGAAGCTTTCTTT.

This clonotype was detected only a few times. In nucleotides, the CDR3 is TGTGCCAGCAGCTTTCCGGGGCAGCGGCTCTTCAATGAGCAGTTCTTC. Protein: CASSFPGQRLFNEQFF. The chain combines TRBV7-2 with TRBJ2-1; the D gene could be TRBD1 or TRBD2 (5 bases each). CDR3 length: 16 residues. Germline V CDR1 and CDR2: SGHTA, FQGNSA. V lost 3 bases and J 6 bases, leaving 18 bases between the germline ends.